What follows are 22 T cell receptor beta chains derived from one specimen sequenced in a study of blood T cell repertoires in COVID-19. Assay: immunoSEQ multiplex PCR; the TCRdb copy retains only in-frame clones and omits some. The sample carries 300,000 to 350,000 clones, about nine tenths recorded once. Sample: peripheral blood. The receptors were gathered from a young man with COVID-19, enrolled during active disease.

The chain couples TRBV28 to TRBJ2-1; TRBD1 aligns across 9 bases. The germline V gene encodes CDR1 MDHEN and CDR2 SYDVKM. J was trimmed by 3 bases and V by 3 bases; bases with no gene match: 9. This CDR3 has 17 residues. CDR3 nucleotides: TGTGCCAGCAGTTTCCCAACCCGGGACAGGGACTACAATGAGCAGTTCTTC. As protein: CASSFPTRDRDYNEQFF.

The sample holds many counts of this clone. The chain is built from TRBV12-3 or TRBV12-4 and TRBJ1-5; tentatively, D is TRBD1 (5 bases). Trimming left V 3 bases short and J 6 bases short, with 9 bases between. This CDR3 comprises 13 residues. The DNA for the CDR3 is TGTGCCAGCAGTTTGGGGGGAACTCAGCCCCAGCATTTT. Translating it yields CASSLGGTQPQHF.

The J gene is TRBJ2-2, the V gene TRBV7-3, with D perhaps TRBD2 (5 bases). CDR1 SGHTA and CDR2 FQGTGA come from the germline V gene. V lost 0 bases and J lost 7, with 9 bases in between. The CDR3 extends over 14 amino acids. The CDR3 protein is CASSLTSVNGELFF. CDR3 nucleotide sequence: TGTGCCAGCAGCTTAACTAGCGTAAACGGGGAGCTGTTTTTT.

J is TRBJ1-6 and V is TRBV5-4; weak D call: TRBD1 (5 bases). This CDR3 contains 15 residues. Trimming took 3 bases from V and 3 from J, leaving 10 bases between them. Per the germline V gene, CDR1 is SGHNT and CDR2 is YYREEE (reference sequence). CDR3 sequence (DNA): TGTGCCAGCAGCTCCGGGGGGTACTATAATTCACCCCTCCACTTT. Protein product: CASSSGGYYNSPLHF. The full variable domain, its missing parts supplied by reference TRBV5-4 and TRBJ1-6, is ETGVTQSPTHLIKTRGQQVTLRCSSQSGHNTVSWYQQALGQGPQFIFQYYREEENGRGNFPPRFSGLQFPNYSSELNVNALELDDSALYLCASSSGGYYNSPLHFGNGTRLTVT.

The chain joins TRBV5-1 to TRBJ1-2; D is uncertain. The ends were cut back, 4 bases at V and 8 bases at J, with 15 bases in the middle. Germline V gene lookup returns CDR1 SGHRS and CDR2 YFSETQ. The CDR3 loop spans 13 amino acids. The CDR3 here is CASSPGRENGYTF. In DNA, the CDR3 is TGCGCCAGCAGCCCGGGGAGGGAGAACGGCTACACCTTC. The full variable domain, completed using reference TRBV5-1 and TRBJ1-2, is KAGVTQTPRYLIKTRGQQVTLSCSPISGHRSVSWYQQTPGQGLQFLFEYFSETQRNKGNFPGRFSGRQFSNSRSEMNVSTLELGDSALYLCASSPGRENGYTFGSGTRLTVV.

V gene TRBV27 combines with J gene TRBJ2-3, with a weak D call TRBD2 (6 bases). From germline, CDR1 is MNHEY and CDR2 SMNVEV (reference sequence). Deletions cut 6 bases from V and 6 bases from J, with 19 bases between. The CDR3 length is 15 residues. CDR3 sequence: CASRNTLRRDDTQYF. CDR3 coding DNA: TGTGCCAGCAGGAACACACTCCGGAGGGATGATACGCAGTATTTT.

The CDR3: CASSEIVNSLYGYTF. Here the CDR3 DNA reads TGTGCCAGCAGTGAGATTGTGAACAGCCTCTATGGCTACACCTTC. The V call is TRBV6-1, the J call TRBJ1-2; D remains unclear. Trimming took off 3 bases at V and 4 bases at J, with 15 bases between the two ends. CDR3 length: 15 amino acids. Germline CDR1 and CDR2: MNHNS and SASEGT.

This chain joins TRBV19 and TRBJ2-7, with TRBD1 matching over 9 bases. Trimming removed 10 bases from V and 5 bases from J; junction bases left unmatched: 9. Germline CDR1 is LNHDA and CDR2 is SQIVND (reference sequence). The CDR3 extends over 13 amino acids. The CDR3 nucleotides are TGTGCCATTGGGACAGGGCCCGTCGACGAGCAGTACTTC. It is translated as CAIGTGPVDEQYF.

The genes are TRBV19 and TRBJ1-5; no reliable D call. The V end lost 2 bases, the J end lost 2 bases, and 10 bases lay between the germline ends. The CDR3 is made up of 15 amino acids. Germline V gene data show CDR1 as LNHDA and CDR2 as SQIVND (reference sequence). CDR3 protein: CASSIRTWGNQPQHF. As DNA, the CDR3 is TGTGCCAGTAGTATACGGACTTGGGGCAATCAGCCCCAGCATTTT.

This chain links TRBV9 with TRBJ2-3; TRBD1 is a possible D gene (5 bases). This CDR3 has 15 residues. V dropped 0 bases and J dropped 1 base, with 9 bases sitting between them. Germline CDR1 reads SGDLS; CDR2 reads YYNGEE. In DNA form, the CDR3 reads TGTGCCAGCAGCGTAGAGGGGCGTCGCACAGATACGCAGTATTTT. Translating gives CASSVEGRRTDTQYF.

This clone was detected a few times. The chain uses TRBV18 and TRBJ2-7, with 9 bases lining up with TRBD2. Trimming cost V 4 bases and J 7 bases; bases outside gene matches: 2. Germline V gene data show CDR1 as KGHSH and CDR2 as LQKENI. CDR3 length equals 12 residues. The CDR3 is CASSLTSGEQYF. CDR3 nucleotides: TGTGCCAGCTCACTAACTAGCGGGGAGCAGTACTTC.

J is TRBJ1-5 and V is TRBV18; TRBD1 aligns across 7 bases. Looked up from germline, CDR1 is KGHSH and CDR2 is LQKENI. The CDR3 consists of 17 residues. The ends lost 3 bases at V and 0 bases at J; junction bases unmatched: 8. The CDR3 loop reads CASSPFRQGNSNQPQHF. In DNA form, the CDR3 reads TGTGCCAGCTCACCCTTCCGACAGGGCAATAGCAATCAGCCCCAGCATTTT.

The chain has TRBV4-3 and TRBJ2-3; the match to TRBD2 covers 12 bases. Germline assignment: CDR1 LGHNA and CDR2 YSLEER. The CDR3 runs to 17 residues. Trimming removed 2 bases from V and 6 bases from J; junction bases left unmatched: 9. The CDR3 protein is CASSQSTSGGRGDTQYF. DNA for the CDR3: TGCGCCAGCAGCCAATCGACTAGCGGGGGCCGAGGGGATACGCAGTATTTT.

The genes are TRBV19 and TRBJ2-7; TRBD2 agrees at 8 bases. Germline V gene data show CDR1 as LNHDA and CDR2 as SQIVND (reference sequence). Trimming removed 3 bases from V and 2 bases from J; junction bases left unmatched: 6. The CDR3 length is 15 residues. The CDR3 DNA sequence: TGTGCCAGTAGTATTTGGGAGCGGGGGACCTACGAGCAGTACTTC. Translated, it gives CASSIWERGTYEQYF. Full variable domain (missing parts from reference TRBV19 and TRBJ2-7): DGGITQSPKYLFRKEGQNVTLSCEQNLNHDAMYWYRQDPGQGLRLIYYSQIVNDFQKGDIAEGYSVSREKKESFPLTVTSAQKNPTAFYLCASSIWERGTYEQYFGPGTRLTVT.

The chain has TRBV5-1 and TRBJ2-5; 9 bases fit TRBD1. Germline V gene sequence: CDR1 SGHRS, CDR2 YFSETQ. Losses at the gene ends were 6 bases for V and 0 bases for J; bases not matched to a gene: 6. The CDR3 loop spans 15 amino acids. The CDR3 reads CASTVGTGYQETQYF. The CDR3, as DNA: TGCGCCAGCACCGTCGGGACAGGGTACCAAGAGACCCAGTACTTC. Full variable domain (missing parts from reference TRBV5-1 and TRBJ2-5): KAGVTQTPRYLIKTRGQQVTLSCSPISGHRSVSWYQQTPGQGLQFLFEYFSETQRNKGNFPGRFSGRQFSNSRSEMNVSTLELGDSALYLCASTVGTGYQETQYFGPGTRLLVL.

The chain uses TRBV28 and TRBJ2-1; D ambiguous. Germline CDR1 MDHEN, CDR2 SYDVKM. Trimming stripped 8 bases from V and 2 bases from J, with 10 bases between. CDR3 length: 13 amino acids. The CDR3 region has the DNA TGTGCCAGCTCCTCGGTTACCTACAATGAGCAGTTCTTC. As protein: CASSSVTYNEQFF.

This sequence joins TRBV6-5 and TRBJ1-1; D unclear. Germline loops: CDR1 MNHEY, CDR2 SVGAGI. The CDR3 consists of 14 residues. Trimming took 2 bases from V and 2 from J, leaving 9 bases between them. The CDR3 region is CASSYMTPNTEAFF. CDR3 DNA sequence: TGTGCCAGCAGTTACATGACTCCCAACACTGAAGCTTTCTTT.

V usage is TRBV9 and J usage is TRBJ1-5; D unclear. Germline CDR1 and CDR2: SGDLS and YYNGEE. The V gene lost 0 bases and the J gene lost 10 bases, with 14 bases spanning the gap. The CDR3 is 14 residues long. The CDR3 protein is CASSVEADIFPQHF. The CDR3, as DNA: TGTGCCAGCAGCGTAGAGGCGGATATCTTTCCCCAGCATTTT.

The chain couples TRBV3-1 (or the pseudogene TRBV3-2) to TRBJ1-5; D is possibly TRBD1 (6 bases). The length of the CDR3 is 15 residues. V lost 1 base and J 5 bases, leaving 12 bases between the germline ends. Germline V CDR1 and CDR2: LGHDT, YNNKEL (reference sequence). The CDR3 sequence is CASSQGRRGDQPQHF. CDR3 sequence (DNA): TGTGCCAGCAGCCAAGGACGCAGGGGCGATCAGCCCCAGCATTTT.

The J gene is TRBJ2-7, the V gene TRBV7-2, with 8 nucleotides matching TRBD1. The CDR3 loop spans 16 amino acids. With V trimmed by 4 bases and J by 0 bases, 8 bases remained unmatched. CDR1 SGHTA and CDR2 FQGNSA come from the germline V gene. DNA for the CDR3: TGTGCCAGCAGCTGGGGGACAGGAGGCTCCTCCTACGAGCAGTACTTC. Translating it yields CASSWGTGGSSYEQYF.

This clone came up a few times. This sequence joins TRBV5-1 and TRBJ1-1, with D unresolved. The V gene lost 0 bases and the J gene lost 1 base, with 7 bases spanning the gap. The CDR3 loop spans 14 amino acids. CDR1 is SGHRS, CDR2 YFSETQ, per germline. The CDR3 DNA follows: TGCGCCAGCAGCTTGGGGTTGGCGAACACTGAAGCTTTCTTT. This gives the protein CASSLGLANTEAFF.

CDR3 coding DNA: TGTGCCAGCAGTTACTCGGGACTGCTGAACACTGAAGCTTTCTTT. This translates into CASSYSGLLNTEAFF. The chain couples TRBV6-5 to TRBJ1-1; D is perhaps TRBD1 (5 bases). CDR3 length: 15 amino acids. Germline V gene sequence: CDR1 MNHEY, CDR2 SVGAGI. V was trimmed by 0 bases and J by 0 bases, leaving 8 bases between them.